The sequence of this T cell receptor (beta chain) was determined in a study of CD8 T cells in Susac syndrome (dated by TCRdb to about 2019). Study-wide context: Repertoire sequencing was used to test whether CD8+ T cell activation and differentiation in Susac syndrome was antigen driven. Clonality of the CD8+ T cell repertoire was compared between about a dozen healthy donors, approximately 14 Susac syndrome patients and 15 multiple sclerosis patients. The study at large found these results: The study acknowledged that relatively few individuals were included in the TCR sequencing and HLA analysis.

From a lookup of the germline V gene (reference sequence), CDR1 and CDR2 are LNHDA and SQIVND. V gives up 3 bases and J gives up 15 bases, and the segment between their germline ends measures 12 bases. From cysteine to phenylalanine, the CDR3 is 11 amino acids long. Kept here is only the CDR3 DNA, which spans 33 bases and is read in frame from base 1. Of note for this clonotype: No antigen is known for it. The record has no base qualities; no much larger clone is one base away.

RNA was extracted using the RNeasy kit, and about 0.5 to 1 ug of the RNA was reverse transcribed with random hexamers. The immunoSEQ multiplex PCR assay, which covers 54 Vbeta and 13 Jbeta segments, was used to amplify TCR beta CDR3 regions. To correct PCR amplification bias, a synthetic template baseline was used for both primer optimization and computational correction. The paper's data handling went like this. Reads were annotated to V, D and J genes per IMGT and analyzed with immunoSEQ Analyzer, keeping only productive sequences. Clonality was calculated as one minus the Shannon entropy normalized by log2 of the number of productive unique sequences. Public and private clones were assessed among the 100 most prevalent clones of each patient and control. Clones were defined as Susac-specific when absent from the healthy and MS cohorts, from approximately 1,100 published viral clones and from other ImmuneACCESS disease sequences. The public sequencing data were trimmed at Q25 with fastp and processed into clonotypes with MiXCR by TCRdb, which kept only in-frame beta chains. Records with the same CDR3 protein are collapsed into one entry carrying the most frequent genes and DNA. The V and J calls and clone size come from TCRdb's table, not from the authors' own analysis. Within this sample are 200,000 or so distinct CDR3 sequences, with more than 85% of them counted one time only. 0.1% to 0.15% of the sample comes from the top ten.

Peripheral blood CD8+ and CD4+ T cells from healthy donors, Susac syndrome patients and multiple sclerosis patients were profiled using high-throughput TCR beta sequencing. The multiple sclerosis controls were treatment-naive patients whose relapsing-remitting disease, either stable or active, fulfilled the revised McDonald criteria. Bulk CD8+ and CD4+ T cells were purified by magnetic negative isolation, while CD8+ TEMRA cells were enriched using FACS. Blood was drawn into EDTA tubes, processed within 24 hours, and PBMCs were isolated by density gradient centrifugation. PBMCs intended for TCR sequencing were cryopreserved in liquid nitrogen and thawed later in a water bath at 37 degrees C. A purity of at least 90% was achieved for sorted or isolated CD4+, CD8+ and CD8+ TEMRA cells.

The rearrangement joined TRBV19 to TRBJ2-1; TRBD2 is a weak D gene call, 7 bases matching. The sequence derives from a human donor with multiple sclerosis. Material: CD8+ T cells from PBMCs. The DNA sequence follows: TGTGCCAGTAGTATGGGGGGGGCGCGGTTCTTC. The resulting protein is CASSMGGARFF. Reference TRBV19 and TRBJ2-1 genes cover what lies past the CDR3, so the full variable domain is DGGITQSPKYLFRKEGQNVTLSCEQNLNHDAMYWYRQDPGQGLRLIYYSQIVNDFQKGDIAEGYSVSREKKESFPLTVTSAQKNPTAFYLCASSMGGARFFGPGTRLTVL.